This entry concerns a single T cell receptor beta chain. Trimming removed 2 bases from V and 2 bases from J, with 14 bases in between. CDR1 and CDR2 (germline): SGHDT, YYEEEE. This CDR3 contains 16 residues. This entry is derived from a study of patients and donors after allogeneic stem cell transplantation. TCRdb reprocessed the RT-PCR reads via MiXCR and lists one record per CDR3 protein. The sample holds under 30,000 distinct CDR3 sequences, around 30% seen once. Sequencing used blood, either unsorted or a sorted T cell fraction (not recorded which). The sequence was obtained from a human donor who was either an allogeneic HSCT recipient or a stem cell or donor lymphocyte infusion donor (not recorded which). It is not recorded whose cells these are; they may come from a transplant donor. The chain has TRBV5-6 and TRBJ1-5; the D is unclear. The CDR3: CASSFMTVAGNQPQHF. The CDR3 region has the DNA TGTGCCAGCAGCTTTATGACCGTTGCGGGCAATCAGCCCCAGCATTTT. The entire variable domain, with the rest obtained from reference TRBV5-6 and TRBJ1-5, is as follows: DAGVTQSPTHLIKTRGQQVTLRCSPKSGHDTVSWYQQALGQGPQFIFQYYEEEERQRGNFPDRFSGHQFPNYSSELNVNALLLGDSALYLCASSFMTVAGNQPQHFGDGTRLSIL.